This section outlines one TCR beta chain sequence together with its context. What it recognizes is unknown. These data originate in a study of OX40 agonist ivuxolimab in advanced cancers. About the research overall: The mean age was around 56 years, ranging from about 20 to 85, with around four fifths of participants male. Study-wide results and caveats: Some nonresponders likewise displayed low normalized T-cell clonal expansion.

The ends were cut back, 0 bases at V and 6 bases at J, with 3 bases in the middle. The CDR3 is 11 residues long. Germline V gene data show CDR1 as SGHNT and CDR2 as YYREEE (reference sequence). Peripheral blood came from all dose cohorts at three timepoints. Profiled with immunoSEQ multiplex PCR; TCRdb holds only in-frame clones, not every one. In the table there are 45,000 to 60,000 clones, 70% to 90% of which are singletons. This chain joins TRBV5-4 and TRBJ1-1; D is undetermined. Sequencing was performed on CD4+ or CD8+ T cells sorted from blood, taken in a trial of the OX40 agonist ivuxolimab. This sequence was found in an adult with an advanced solid tumor such as melanoma, head and neck, liver or kidney cancer. CDR3 DNA sequence: TGTGCCAGCAGCTTGGGGCCTGAAGCTTTCTTT. Protein: CASSLGPEAFF.